The clone carrying this T cell receptor (beta chain) was recorded once. This sample is drawn from a study of cytomegalovirus exposure and HLA in healthy donors. Overall study: Unique TCRs numbering around 80 million, obtained from HLA-typed donors, made up an early data release.

The PCR ran on 60 Vbeta and 13 Jbeta primers. This table comes from immunoSEQ multiplex PCR, and its TCRdb copy is limited to in-frame clones, with some not included. Of 150,000 to 200,000 clones in the sample, roughly 65% were seen once. Trimming shortened V by 1 base and J by 7 bases, and 20 bases separated the two germline ends. The CDR3 contains 16 residues. Germline loops: CDR1 SGDLS, CDR2 YYNGEE. The clonotype originates from a woman between 18 and 29 years old in good health and CMV-seropositive. The chain couples TRBV9 to TRBJ1-2; D may be TRBD1 (5 bases). The sample was PBMCs. For the CDR3, the DNA is TGTGCCAGCAGCGTAAGAGTGGGGGGAGGGACCGGTGGCTACACCTTC. It is translated as CASSVRVGGGTGGYTF.